Given below is one T cell receptor beta chain in context. This clonotype showed up many times. The antigen this receptor binds is unknown. An end of the junction differs from the germline gene, which may be a read error. The sample is drawn from a study of response to subunit inactivated influenza vaccine (dated by TCRdb to 2016 to 2019). Regarding the research as a whole: The study used deep quantitative T cell receptor repertoire profiling to track responses to a trivalent subunit inactivated influenza vaccine.

The library was made by RT-PCR. This sample was sequenced with an Illumina HiSeq 2500. TCRdb itself trimmed the public reads at Q25 with fastp, ran MiXCR and retained productive beta chains. All rows with the same CDR3 protein become a single entry with the most common DNA and genes. The sample table shows about 650,000 distinct CDR3 sequences, and approximately 15% are seen once. The ten largest clones capture about 7.6% of the sample. The full study reports these points: According to the authors, only a limited number of new T cells may be recruited by each seasonal influenza vaccination.

The CDR3 runs 13 amino acids, cysteine and phenylalanine included. CDR3 DNA only is kept here, 39 bases in frame from base 1. CDR1 SGHRS and CDR2 YFSETQ were looked up in the germline V gene. The chain uses TRBV5-1 and TRBJ2-5, with the D gene uncertain. This sample comprised PBMCs from blood, obtained around 14 days before vaccination. The sequence came from a man between 50 and 59 years old who received an inactivated influenza vaccine. Donor details come from another sample of the same person, matched by shared clones. The CDR3 region: CASSLDGRETQYF. The nucleotide sequence reads as follows: TGTGCCAGCAGCTTAGATGGGCGGGAGACCCAGTACTTC.